The present entry profiles one TCR beta chain with its context. The CDR3 runs 13 residues. Germline V gene sequence: CDR1 MNHEY, CDR2 SVGAGI. V was shortened by 5 bases and J by 3 bases, with 9 bases between the two germline ends. Assay: immunoSEQ multiplex PCR; the TCRdb copy retains only in-frame clones and omits some. The repertoire holds 75,000 to 100,000 clones, with roughly 90% as singletons. The sample belongs to a study of control samples from healthy donors and cancer patients. The genes are TRBV6-5 and TRBJ2-3; D not certain. Sequences were obtained from blood. The TCR comes from a human donor in good health. The donor label of this sample is uncertain. As DNA, the CDR3 is TGTGCCAGCAGTCGCCCGGCGACAGATACGCAGTATTTT. As protein: CASSRPATDTQYF.